The TCR beta chain under discussion was sequenced for a study of shared clonotypes between healthy human individuals. General study findings and limits: Rarefaction revealed incomplete sorted-subset sequencing despite large depth.

Profiled with immunoSEQ multiplex PCR; TCRdb holds only in-frame clones, not every one. The sample consists of over a million clones, around 78% of them appearing once. This CDR3 has 15 residues. J gave up 0 bases and V 7 bases, and 7 bases lay outside the gene matches. Looked up from germline, CDR1 is MNHNS and CDR2 is SASEGT. All donors were healthy HIV-negative adults lacking recent acute infections or vaccinations. This clone is a singleton in its sample. The antigen is undetermined. One base away lies a much larger clone, so this may be a sequencing read error. At the DNA level, this CDR3 is encoded by other sequences in the same sample as well.

The sequenced sample consisted of memory CD4+ T cells from PBMCs. The sample's subset: CD45RA-negative fraction. The sequence came from a man between 18 and 35 years old in good health. Some clones in this sample may be carry-over from other donors' samples. The rearrangement joins TRBV6-1 to TRBJ1-2, with 8 bases matching TRBD1. The CDR3 is CASTSPDRANYGYTF. In DNA, the CDR3 is TGTGCCAGCACCTCGCCGGACAGGGCTAACTATGGCTACACCTTC.